The source of this T cell receptor beta chain is a study of cytomegalovirus exposure and HLA in healthy donors. Study overall: A preliminary data release comprised 80 million to 95 million unique TCRs obtained from HLA-typed donors.

Trimming took 2 bases from V and 7 from J; bases not matched to a gene: 13. Looked up from germline, CDR1 is SGDLS and CDR2 is YYNGEE. The CDR3 has 17 residues. Details on this clone: The target antigen is unknown.

The PCR contained 60 Vbeta and 13 Jbeta primers. Sequencing used immunoSEQ multiplex PCR; TCRdb keeps in-frame clones, though not all of them. Altogether roughly 150,000 clones are present, around 76% being singletons, with the ten largest covering 1.5% to 1.7%. Study conclusions and caveats: Later analysis indicated greater clonal expansion among HLA-associated TCR beta chains than among equally common other chains.

V and J are TRBV9 and TRBJ1-4; TRBD1 agrees at 8 bases. The sequence derives from a man between 35 and 55 years old in good health and CMV-seronegative. Material for sequencing was PBMCs. The CDR3 loop reads CASSVGQGVSMGEKLFF. DNA for the CDR3: TGTGCCAGCAGCGTCGGACAGGGAGTCTCAATGGGTGAAAAACTGTTTTTT. Drawing the rest from reference TRBV9 and TRBJ1-4, the complete variable domain is DSGVTQTPKHLITATGQRVTLRCSPRSGDLSVYWYQQSLDQGLQFLIQYYNGEERAKGNILERFSAQQFPDLHSELNLSSLELGDSALYFCASSVGQGVSMGEKLFFGSGTQLSVL.